This T cell receptor (beta chain) was sequenced during a study of T cells after somatic rescue of genetic block. Profiling relied on immunoSEQ multiplex PCR, and the TCRdb table lists in-frame clones only, not all of them. The sample holds roughly 120,000 clones, about 93% seen once. This clone is labeled medium-sized (0.01 to 0.1%). The V gene's germline CDR1 is SGHTS and CDR2 YDEGEE. The V gene end was trimmed by 0 bases and the J gene end by 7 bases; junction bases not matched to a gene: 4. The CDR3 contains 15 residues. This clonotype originated in a woman in her late teens or twenties. V gene TRBV5-8 combines with J gene TRBJ1-6; the match to TRBD1 covers 7 bases. Sequencing was carried out using peripheral blood mononuclear cells (PBMCs). DNA for the CDR3: TGTGCCAGCAGCTTGGAGGGGGCGCGGAATTCACCCCTCCACTTT. It translates to CASSLEGARNSPLHF.